This T cell receptor (beta chain) was sequenced in a study of cytomegalovirus exposure and HLA in healthy donors. A note on this clone: Its matching antigen is unknown.

The length of the CDR3 is 13 residues. V was cut by 5 bases and J by 3 bases, with 11 bases left in between. Germline V gene sequence: CDR1 SGHVS, CDR2 FNYEAQ. Study results and limitations: Reports indicated that the classifier achieved high specificity and sensitivity in diagnosing cytomegalovirus status.

It was with 60 Vbeta and 13 Jbeta primers that the PCR ran. Profiled with immunoSEQ multiplex PCR; TCRdb holds only in-frame clones, not every one. The sample lists 77,000 or so clones; over 70% were seen once. The sequence came from a woman aged 40-49 years in good health and CMV-seronegative. Specimen: PBMCs. V usage is TRBV7-6 and J usage is TRBJ2-7; unclear D gene. The CDR3 bases are TGTGCCAGCAGCCGCATCCCCGGCTACGAGCAGTACTTC. Translating it yields CASSRIPGYEQYF.